This is a list of T cell receptor beta chains from one sample in a study of TIL therapy for anti-PD-1-resistant metastatic lung cancer. Method: immunoSEQ multiplex PCR; TCRdb's copy keeps in-frame clones and lacks some. The sample records 45,000 to 60,000 clones, about two thirds being singletons. This specimen was tumor tissue, taken at baseline. The receptors shown here come from a person between 25 and 79 years old with non-small cell lung cancer. The CDR3 runs from the conserved cysteine through the conserved F or W. Fields, in order: CDR3 DNA, CDR3 protein, J gene, V gene, D gene, clone size. D genes are given only for firm matches. Part of the rows lack a size; the others show once, few, many or a class for expanded clones.

TGTGCCTGGATTACTAGCGGGAGCATCTACGAGCAGTACTTC,CAWITSGSIYEQYF,TRBJ2-7,TRBV30,TRBD2,-
TGCAGCGTTGAAGTTGCGACTGGGCCTAATGAAAAACTGTTTTTT,CSVEVATGPNEKLFF,TRBJ1-4,TRBV29-1,-,-
TGTGCCAGCAGGTCCATGACGACAGGGTACTATGGCTACACCTTC,CASRSMTTGYYGYTF,TRBJ1-2,TRBV28,TRBD1,-
TGTGCCTGGAGGCCCGGGACTATTAACACCGGGGAGCTGTTTTTT,CAWRPGTINTGELFF,TRBJ2-2,TRBV30,TRBD2,-
TGTGCCAGTAGACCCCAGGGGACGAACACTGAAGCTTTCTTT,CASRPQGTNTEAFF,TRBJ1-1,TRBV19,-,-
TGTGCCAGCAGTTACAATACAGGTCCGTTAGATACGCAGTATTTT,CASSYNTGPLDTQYF,TRBJ2-3,TRBV6-5,-,-
TGCAGCTTCTCCGTGGGGTTCCCCGGGGGCAATGAGCAGTTCTTC,CSFSVGFPGGNEQFF,TRBJ2-1,TRBV29-1,-,-
TGTGCCAGCAGTTCGGGACTAGCGGGAGGATACAATGAGCAGTTCTTC,CASSSGLAGGYNEQFF,TRBJ2-1,TRBV6-6,TRBD2,few
TGCAGCGTTGTGGGTGAAGGCGAGCAGTACTTC,CSVVGEGEQYF,TRBJ2-7,TRBV29-1,-,few
TGTGCCAGCTCACCACAGGGGGCGGACTATGGCTACACCTTC,CASSPQGADYGYTF,TRBJ1-2,TRBV18,TRBD1,few
TGCGCCAGCAGCCAACTCCTACAAGTACATGAAGCTTTCTTT,CASSQLLQVHEAFF,TRBJ1-1,TRBV4-1,-,-
TGTGCCAGCAGCCGAGGGGGGGCATCCTACAATGAGCAGTTCTTC,CASSRGGASYNEQFF,TRBJ2-1,TRBV11-3,-,-
TGTGCCAGCAGCTTCGACCGCTCCTACGAGCAGTACTTC,CASSFDRSYEQYF,TRBJ2-7,TRBV5-4,-,few
TGTGCCAGCAGCTCCTCCGGGACACCTTACAATGAGCAGTTCTTC,CASSSSGTPYNEQFF,TRBJ2-1,TRBV7-8,-,-
TGTGCCAGCAGCTTGCAGCGAAGCCGGATCTCTGGAAACACCATATATTTT,CASSLQRSRISGNTIYF,TRBJ1-3,TRBV5-8,-,-
TGTGCCAGCAGGATTCCGGGACAGACCTTTTACTATGGCTACACCTTC,CASRIPGQTFYYGYTF,TRBJ1-2,TRBV2,TRBD1,-
TGTGCCAGCTCACCATGGTGGCTAGCGGGTTACAATGAGCAGTTCTTC,CASSPWWLAGYNEQFF,TRBJ2-1,TRBV18,TRBD2,-